The 6 T cell receptor beta chains in this list originate from one sample, sequenced in a study of glioma-infiltrating T cells after dendritic cell vaccination (dated by TCRdb to 2016 to 2017). To prepare the library, the immunoSEQ multiplex PCR assay was applied. Not all clones reach the TCRdb copy of this immuneACCESS table, which keeps in-frame sequences only. Checked studies attribute under half of the gap to unresolved V genes and leave the rest unexplained. This sample lists about 92,000 clones; 70% to 90% were detected once. The top ten constitute around a sixth of the sample. Sequencing used blood, obtained before dendritic cell vaccination. The receptor set was obtained from a human donor with glioblastoma.

The J gene is TRBJ1-5, the V gene TRBV19; D possibly corresponds to TRBD1 (6 bases). V lost 4 bases and J 2 bases, leaving 15 bases between the germline ends. In germline, CDR1 is LNHDA, CDR2 SQIVND (reference sequence). CDR3 size: 16 residues. CDR3 sequence (DNA): TGTGCCAGTAGTAGGGGGGGGGCTCAGGGCAATCAGCCCCAGCATTTT. It translates to CASSRGGAQGNQPQHF.

This chain connects TRBV6-5 to TRBJ2-1, with D perhaps matching TRBD2 (6 bases). The CDR3 is 13 residues long. V lost 8 bases and J 5 bases, leaving 13 bases between the germline ends. In germline, CDR1 is MNHEY, CDR2 SVGAGI. CDR3 sequence: CASGRDLDNEQFF. The CDR3 nucleotides read TGTGCCAGCGGGCGGGACCTCGACAATGAGCAGTTCTTC.

This sequence joins TRBV14 and TRBJ1-1; D might be TRBD1 (5 bases). The ends were cut back, 0 bases at V and 0 bases at J, with 14 bases in the middle. The CDR3 sequence is 17 residues long. Germline CDR1 and CDR2: SGHDN and FVKESK. CDR3 coding DNA: TGTGCCAGCAGCCAAGAATTAAGGGGTCGGGTGAACACTGAAGCTTTCTTT. It codes for CASSQELRGRVNTEAFF.

V gene TRBV9 combines with J gene TRBJ2-2; a possible D gene is TRBD1 (6 bases). Trimming took 0 bases from V and 4 from J, leaving 10 bases between them. The germline CDR1 and CDR2 sequences are SGDLS and YYNGEE. The CDR3 consists of 15 residues. CDR3 in amino acids: CASSVDRVATGELFF. CDR3 DNA: TGTGCCAGCAGCGTAGACAGGGTTGCCACCGGGGAGCTGTTTTTT.

The chain carries TRBV19 and TRBJ2-1, with D unresolved. Trimming took off 5 bases at V and 1 base at J, with 9 bases between the two ends. The CDR3 sequence is 14 residues long. Germline-derived CDR1 and CDR2 are LNHDA and SQIVND (reference sequence). This CDR3 is CASSGQQSYNEQFF. CDR3 DNA: TGTGCCAGTAGTGGGCAGCAATCCTACAATGAGCAGTTCTTC.

The rearrangement links TRBV7-3 to TRBJ1-1, with a tentative D call TRBD1 (5 bases). Germline CDR1 reads SGHTA; CDR2 reads FQGTGA. Between the trimmed V and J ends, which lost 1 base and 6 bases, there was a span of 9 bases. The CDR3 is made up of 13 amino acids. CDR3 sequence reads: CASSLSRQSEAFF. The CDR3 nucleotides are TGTGCCAGCAGCTTAAGTCGACAGTCTGAAGCTTTCTTT.